Presented here are 8 T cell receptor beta chains from one specimen sequenced in a study of cytomegalovirus exposure and HLA in healthy donors. PCR employed 60 Vbeta and 13 Jbeta primers. The assay was immunoSEQ multiplex PCR, and TCRdb's table has in-frame clones only and misses some. Here the sample spans around 100,000 clones, around 66% being singletons. Sequencing was carried out using PBMCs. These receptors all stem from a man aged 30 to 39 in good health and CMV-seronegative.

This chain links TRBV7-2 with TRBJ1-6, with D maybe TRBD1 (6 bases). From germline, CDR1 is SGHTA and CDR2 FQGNSA. The V end lost 2 bases, the J end lost 7 bases, and 9 bases lay between the germline ends. The CDR3 has 14 residues. This chain's CDR3 is CASSLRTENSPLHF. The CDR3 nucleotides are TGTGCCAGCAGCTTAAGGACAGAAAATTCACCCCTCCACTTT. Based on the CDR3 plus reference TRBV7-2 and TRBJ1-6, the full variable domain is GAGVSQSPSNKVTEKGKDVELRCDPISGHTALYWYRQSLGQGLEFLIYFQGNSAPDKSGLPSDRFSAERTGGSVSTLTIQRTQQEDSAVYLCASSLRTENSPLHFGNGTRLTVT.

The CDR3 DNA is TGTGCCAGTAGTATTAGCGTGGTGGGCTCCTACGAGCAGTACTTC. Translating gives CASSISVVGSYEQYF. The chain recombines TRBV19 with TRBJ2-5; a weak D match, TRBD2 (5 bases). TRBJ2-7 matches the DNA end more closely, so the J call is doubtful. Germline CDR1 LNHDA, CDR2 SQIVND (reference sequence). This CDR3 spans 15 amino acids.

The chain couples TRBV19 to TRBJ2-1; possible D gene TRBD2, 6 bases. The ends were cut back, 7 bases at V and 2 bases at J, with 9 bases in the middle. Per germline, CDR1 LNHDA and CDR2 SQIVND (reference sequence). The CDR3 consists of 13 residues. The CDR3 bases are TGTGCCAGTACTAGCGAGACCTACAATGAGCAGTTCTTC. It codes for CASTSETYNEQFF.

The chain joins TRBV18 to TRBJ2-5, with D tentatively TRBD1 (6 bases). CDR3 size: 17 residues. Per the germline V gene, CDR1 is KGHSH and CDR2 is LQKENI. V was cut by 3 bases and J by 4 bases, with 21 bases left in between. CDR3 DNA sequence: TGTGCCAGCTCACCTAGGACAGCGACCTCCCCTCGAGAGACCCAGTACTTC. Protein: CASSPRTATSPRETQYF. Full variable domain (rest looked up from reference TRBV18 and TRBJ2-5): NAGVMQNPRHLVRRRGQEARLRCSPMKGHSHVYWYRQLPEEGLKFMVYLQKENIIDESGMPKERFSAEFPKEGPSILRIQQVVRGDSAAYFCASSPRTATSPRETQYFGPGTRLLVL.

The CDR3 DNA is TGTGCCAGCACCCTCGGACTAGCGGGGGGATACAATGAGCAGTTCTTC. Residues: CASTLGLAGGYNEQFF. The chain carries TRBV4-2 and TRBJ2-1; TRBD2 agrees at 14 bases. The CDR3 is 16 amino acids. The V segment lost 7 bases and the J segment 4 bases; nucleotides outside the gene matches: 6. CDR1 is LGHNA and CDR2 is YNFKEQ in the germline V gene.

The rearrangement links TRBV5-4 to TRBJ1-1; 7 bases are a match to TRBD1. Germline CDR1 and CDR2: SGHNT and YYREEE (reference sequence). The CDR3 length is 15 residues. Germline trimming cut 5 bases from V and 1 base from J; bases unmatched to any gene: 8. CDR3 protein: CASSRGGQQNTEAFF. DNA of the CDR3: TGTGCCAGCAGTCGAGGGGGACAGCAGAACACTGAAGCTTTCTTT. Looking up the rest from reference TRBV5-4 and TRBJ1-1 gives the full variable domain: ETGVTQSPTHLIKTRGQQVTLRCSSQSGHNTVSWYQQALGQGPQFIFQYYREEENGRGNFPPRFSGLQFPNYSSELNVNALELDDSALYLCASSRGGQQNTEAFFGQGTRLTVV.

V gene TRBV19 combines with J gene TRBJ1-5; 7 bases are shared with TRBD1. There are 16 residues in the CDR3. Germline assignment: CDR1 LNHDA and CDR2 SQIVND (reference sequence). The V gene end was trimmed by 1 base and the J gene end by 3 bases; junction bases not matched to a gene: 6. The chain's CDR3 is CASSIAVGQHNQPQHF. CDR3 coding DNA: TGTGCCAGTAGTATAGCAGTGGGACAGCACAATCAGCCCCAGCATTTT.

V usage is TRBV6-1 and J usage is TRBJ2-1; D might be TRBD1 (5 bases). Germline loops: CDR1 MNHNS, CDR2 SASEGT. This CDR3 region has 11 residues. Trimming left V 5 bases short and J 6 bases short, with 5 bases between. CDR3 DNA: TGTGCCAGCAGTCAGGGCAATGAGCAGTTCTTC. Amino acid sequence: CASSQGNEQFF.